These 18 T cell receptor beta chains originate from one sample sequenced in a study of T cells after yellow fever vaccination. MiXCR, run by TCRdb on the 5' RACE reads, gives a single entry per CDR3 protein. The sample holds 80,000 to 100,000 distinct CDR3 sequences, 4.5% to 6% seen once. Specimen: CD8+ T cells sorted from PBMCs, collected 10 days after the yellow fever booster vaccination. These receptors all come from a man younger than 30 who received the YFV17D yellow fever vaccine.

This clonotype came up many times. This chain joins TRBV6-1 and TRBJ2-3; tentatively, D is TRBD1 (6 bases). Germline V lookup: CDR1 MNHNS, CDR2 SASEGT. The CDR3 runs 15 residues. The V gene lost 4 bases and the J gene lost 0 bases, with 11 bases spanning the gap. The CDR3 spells CASSAGEFSTDTQYF. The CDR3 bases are TGTGCCAGCAGTGCAGGGGAATTTAGCACAGATACGCAGTATTTT.

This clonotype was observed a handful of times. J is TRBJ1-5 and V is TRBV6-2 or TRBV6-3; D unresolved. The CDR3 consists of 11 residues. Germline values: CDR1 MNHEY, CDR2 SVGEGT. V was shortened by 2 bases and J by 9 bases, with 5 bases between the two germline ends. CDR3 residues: CASSYPGPQHF. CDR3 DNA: TGTGCCAGCAGTTACCCTGGGCCCCAGCATTTT.

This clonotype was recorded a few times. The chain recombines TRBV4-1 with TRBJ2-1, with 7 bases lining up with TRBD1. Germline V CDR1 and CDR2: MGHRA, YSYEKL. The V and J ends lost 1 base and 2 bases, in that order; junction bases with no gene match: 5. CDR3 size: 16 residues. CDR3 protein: CASSQGPGTAYNEQFF. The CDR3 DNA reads TGCGCCAGCAGCCAAGGGCCCGGGACAGCCTACAATGAGCAGTTCTTC.

CDR3 nucleotides: TGCGCCAGCAGCTTGGCGCCGGGGGGGCAGTTCTTC. It yields the protein CASSLAPGGQFF. The genes are TRBV5-1 and TRBJ2-1; TRBD2 matches 7 bases. After removal of 0 bases from V and 12 bases from J, the junction contained 3 bases not matched to a gene. Germline V lookup: CDR1 SGHRS, CDR2 YFSETQ. The CDR3 runs 12 residues.

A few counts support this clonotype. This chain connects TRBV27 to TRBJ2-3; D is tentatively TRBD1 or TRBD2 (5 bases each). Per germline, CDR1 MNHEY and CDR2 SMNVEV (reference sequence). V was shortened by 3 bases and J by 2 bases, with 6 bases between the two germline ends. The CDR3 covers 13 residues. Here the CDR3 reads CASSLGDTDTQYF. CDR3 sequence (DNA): TGTGCCAGCAGTTTGGGGGACACAGATACGCAGTATTTT.

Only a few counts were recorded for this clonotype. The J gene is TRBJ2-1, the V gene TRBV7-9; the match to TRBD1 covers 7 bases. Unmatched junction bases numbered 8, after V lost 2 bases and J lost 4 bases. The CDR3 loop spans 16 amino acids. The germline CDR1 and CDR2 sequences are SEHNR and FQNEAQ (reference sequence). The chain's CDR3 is CASSLQGVIRYNEQFF. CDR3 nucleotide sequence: TGTGCCAGCAGCTTACAGGGGGTAATCAGGTACAATGAGCAGTTCTTC. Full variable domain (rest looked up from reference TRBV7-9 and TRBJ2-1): DTGVSQNPRHKITKRGQNVTFRCDPISEHNRLYWYRQTLGQGPEFLTYFQNEAQLEKSRLLSDRFSAERPKGSFSTLEIQRTEQGDSAMYLCASSLQGVIRYNEQFFGPGTRLTVL.

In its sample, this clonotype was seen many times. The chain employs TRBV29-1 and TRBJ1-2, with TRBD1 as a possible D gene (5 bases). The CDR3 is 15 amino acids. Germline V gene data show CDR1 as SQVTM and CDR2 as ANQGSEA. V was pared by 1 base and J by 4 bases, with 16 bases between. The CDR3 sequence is CSVEALRDPIYGYTF. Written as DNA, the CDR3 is TGCAGCGTTGAAGCCCTCCGGGACCCGATCTATGGCTACACCTTC.

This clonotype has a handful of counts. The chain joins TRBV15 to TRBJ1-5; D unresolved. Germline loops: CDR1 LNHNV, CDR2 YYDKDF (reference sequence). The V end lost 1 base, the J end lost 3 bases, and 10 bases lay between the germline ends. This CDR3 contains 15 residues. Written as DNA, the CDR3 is TGTGCCACCAGCAGAGGATGGGAAGACAATCAGCCCCAGCATTTT. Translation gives CATSRGWEDNQPQHF.

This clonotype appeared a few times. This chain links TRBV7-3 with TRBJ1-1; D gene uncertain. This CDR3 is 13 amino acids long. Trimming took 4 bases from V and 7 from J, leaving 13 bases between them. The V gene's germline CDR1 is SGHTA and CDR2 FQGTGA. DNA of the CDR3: TGTGCCAGCAGCTCGATGGGCGGGCGTGAAGCTTTCTTT. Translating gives CASSSMGGREAFF. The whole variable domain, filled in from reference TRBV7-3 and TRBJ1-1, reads GAGVSQTPSNKVTEKGKYVELRCDPISGHTALYWYRQSLGQGPEFLIYFQGTGAADDSGLPNDRFFAVRPEGSVSTLKIQRTERGDSAVYLCASSSMGGREAFFGQGTRLTVV.

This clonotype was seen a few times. The DNA for the CDR3 is TGTGCCAGCAGTTTAGTAGGTGAAGCCGGGGAGCTGTTTTTT. This codes for CASSLVGEAGELFF. This chain links TRBV12-3 or TRBV12-4 with TRBJ2-2; D remains unclear. V lost 1 base and J lost 6, with 9 bases in between. The CDR3 spans 14 residues.

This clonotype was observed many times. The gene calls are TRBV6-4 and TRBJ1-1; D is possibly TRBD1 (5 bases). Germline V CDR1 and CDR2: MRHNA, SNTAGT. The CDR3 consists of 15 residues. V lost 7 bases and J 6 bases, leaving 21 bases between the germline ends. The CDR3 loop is CASKAQEEGAAEAFF. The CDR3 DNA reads TGTGCCAGCAAAGCACAGGAGGAAGGGGCCGCTGAAGCTTTCTTT.

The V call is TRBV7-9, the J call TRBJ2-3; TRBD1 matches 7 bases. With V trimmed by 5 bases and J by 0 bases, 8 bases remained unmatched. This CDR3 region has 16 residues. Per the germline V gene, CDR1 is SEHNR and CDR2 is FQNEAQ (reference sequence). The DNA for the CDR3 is TGTGCCAGCAGCCCCAGGCCGGGACAGAGCACAGATACGCAGTATTTT. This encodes CASSPRPGQSTDTQYF.

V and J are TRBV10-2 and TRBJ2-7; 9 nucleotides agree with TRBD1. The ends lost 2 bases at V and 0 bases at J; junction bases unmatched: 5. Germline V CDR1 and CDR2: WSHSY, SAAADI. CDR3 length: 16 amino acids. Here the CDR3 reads CASSEGTGFSSYEQYF. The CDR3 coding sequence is TGCGCCAGCAGTGAGGGGACAGGGTTCAGCTCCTACGAGCAGTACTTC.

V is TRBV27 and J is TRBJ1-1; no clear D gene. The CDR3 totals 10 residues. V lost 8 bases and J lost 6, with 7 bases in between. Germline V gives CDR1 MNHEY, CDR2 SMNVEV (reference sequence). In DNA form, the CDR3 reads TGTGCCAGCGGCTGGGCTGAAGCTTTCTTT. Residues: CASGWAEAFF.

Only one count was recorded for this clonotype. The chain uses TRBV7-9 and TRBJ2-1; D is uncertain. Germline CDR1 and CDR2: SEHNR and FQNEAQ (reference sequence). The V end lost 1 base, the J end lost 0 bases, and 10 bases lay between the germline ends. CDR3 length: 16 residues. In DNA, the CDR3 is TGTGCCAGCAGCTTAGTGTCACTTAGCTCCTACAATGAGCAGTTCTTC. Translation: CASSLVSLSSYNEQFF.

This CDR3 is CASSPKEDNYGYTF. The CDR3 DNA reads TGTGCCAGCAGCCCCAAAGAGGACAACTATGGCTACACCTTC. This chain connects TRBV3-1 to TRBJ1-2; unclear D gene. This CDR3 spans 14 amino acids. The germline V and J ends were trimmed by 4 bases and 2 bases, with 11 bases remaining between them. Germline CDR1 is LGHDT and CDR2 is YNNKEL (reference sequence).

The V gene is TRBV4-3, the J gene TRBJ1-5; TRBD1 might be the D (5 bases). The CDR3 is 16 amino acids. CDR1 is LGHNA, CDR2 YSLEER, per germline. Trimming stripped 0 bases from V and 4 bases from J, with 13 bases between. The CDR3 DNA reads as TGCGCCAGCAGCCAAGAATGGACACGCGCTAATCAGCCCCAGCATTTT. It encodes CASSQEWTRANQPQHF.

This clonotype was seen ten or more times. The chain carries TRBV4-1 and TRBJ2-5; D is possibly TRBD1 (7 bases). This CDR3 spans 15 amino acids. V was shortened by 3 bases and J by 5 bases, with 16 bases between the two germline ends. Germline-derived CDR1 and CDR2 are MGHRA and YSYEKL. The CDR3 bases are TGCGCCAGCAGCCAGGCAGGGGGGCGTCTGGAGACCCAGTACTTC. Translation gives CASSQAGGRLETQYF.